The entry that follows covers one T cell receptor beta chain sequence. The source of the sample is a study of blood T cell repertoires in COVID-19. The wider study: Samples of COVID-19 (acute and convalescent) were obtained from the United States, Italy and Spain. Nucleic acid was either cDNA or gDNA, and it came from T cells, B-cell-depleted T cells, or PBMCs.

The ends were cut back, 0 bases at V and 5 bases at J, with 12 bases in the middle. This CDR3 is built from 15 residues. CDR1 is SGHVS, CDR2 FNYEAQ, per germline. Original handling: How many nucleated cells were present was estimated from reference gene primer amplification. Produced via immunoSEQ multiplex PCR; TCRdb's table is partial and in-frame only. V and J calls and clone size are as listed in that table; D and trimming were resolved from the DNA. The sample holds under 55,000 clones, 75% to 90% seen once. Seattle patients were enrolled during active infection and followed longitudinally. This chain links TRBV7-6 with TRBJ2-3; the D gene is possibly TRBD1 (5 bases). Sequences were obtained from peripheral blood. This receptor was identified in a woman older than 75 with COVID-19, enrolled during active disease. Here the CDR3 DNA reads TGTGCCAGCAGCTTAGCGTTTGGGGCCGTAGATACGCAGTATTTT. As protein: CASSLAFGAVDTQYF. Filled out from reference TRBV7-6 and TRBJ2-3, the complete variable domain reads GAGVSQSPRYKVTKRGQDVALRCDPISGHVSLYWYRQALGQGPEFLTYFNYEAQQDKSGLPNDRFSAERPEGSISTLTIQRTEQRDSAMYRCASSLAFGAVDTQYFGPGTRLTVL.